Listed below are T cell receptor beta chains from one sample, sequenced in a study of blood T cell repertoires in COVID-19. The method was immunoSEQ multiplex PCR; TCRdb's version includes in-frame clones alone and lacks a portion of them. The data show about 260,000 clones, approximately 79% seen once. The sequenced material came from PBMCs or T cells enriched from blood (not recorded which). The receptors shown here come from a man aged 25 to 45 with acute COVID-19. CDR3s include the opening cysteine and the closing phenylalanine or tryptophan. Fields, in order: J gene, V gene, clone size, D gene, CDR3 protein, CDR3 DNA. The D gene is left open where the match is weak. A clone size is listed for some rows: how often the clone was seen (once, few, many), or a class if it is expanded.

J: TRBJ1-1
V: TRBV5-1
size: .
D: .
CDR3: CASSPWTNPNTEAFF
DNA: TGCGCCAGCAGCCCCTGGACAAATCCGAACACTGAAGCTTTCTTT

J: TRBJ2-1
V: TRBV4-2
size: few
D: TRBD1
CDR3: CASSQDPGGYNEQFF
DNA: TGTGCCAGCAGCCAAGATCCAGGGGGCTACAATGAGCAGTTCTTC

J: TRBJ1-1
V: TRBV28
size: .
D: TRBD1
CDR3: CASSLETGRTEAFF
DNA: TGTGCCAGCAGTTTAGAGACAGGGCGCACTGAAGCTTTCTTT

J: TRBJ1-1
V: TRBV14
size: .
D: TRBD1
CDR3: CASSLRTGKMNTEAFF
DNA: TGTGCCAGCAGCTTGCGGACAGGGAAAATGAACACTGAAGCTTTCTTT

J: TRBJ1-1
V: TRBV11-3
size: .
D: TRBD1
CDR3: CASRKGGLNTEAFF
DNA: TGTGCCAGCAGAAAAGGGGGCTTGAACACTGAAGCTTTCTTT

J: TRBJ1-1
V: TRBV11-1
size: .
D: .
CDR3: CASSGLENTEAFF
DNA: TGTGCCAGCAGCGGGCTGGAGAACACTGAAGCTTTCTTT

J: TRBJ2-5
V: TRBV11-2
size: .
D: .
CDR3: CASSYGGLSQETQYF
DNA: TGTGCCAGCAGCTATGGGGGCCTAAGCCAAGAGACCCAGTACTTC

J: TRBJ1-4
V: TRBV19
size: .
D: .
CDR3: CASSIERATNEKLFF
DNA: TGTGCCAGTAGTATCGAACGAGCAACTAATGAAAAACTGTTTTTT

J: TRBJ2-5
V: TRBV5-1
size: .
D: TRBD2
CDR3: CASSLWTSGDLETQYF
DNA: TGCGCCAGCAGCTTGTGGACTAGCGGGGATTTAGAGACCCAGTACTTC

J: TRBJ1-5
V: TRBV6-6
size: .
D: TRBD1
CDR3: CASSSRGLVQPQHF
DNA: TGTGCCAGCAGTTCCAGGGGGCTTGTTCAGCCCCAGCATTTT

J: TRBJ1-1
V: TRBV5-1
size: .
D: .
CDR3: CASSFLQESLSEAFF
DNA: TGTGCCAGCAGCTTCCTTCAGGAATCGCTTAGTGAAGCTTTCTTT

J: TRBJ1-3
V: TRBV6-5
size: once
D: TRBD1
CDR3: CASSRQGRDTIYF
DNA: TGTGCCAGCAGCCGACAGGGTAGGGACACCATATATTTT

J: TRBJ2-5
V: TRBV6-5
size: .
D: .
CDR3: CASSLPGHRETQYF
DNA: TGTGCCAGCAGTTTACCCGGACACAGGGAGACCCAGTACTTC

J: TRBJ1-1
V: TRBV12-3/TRBV12-4
size: .
D: .
CDR3: CASSPETSEAFF
DNA: TGTGCCAGCAGTCCAGAGACATCTGAAGCTTTCTTT

J: TRBJ1-6
V: TRBV5-1
size: few
D: TRBD1
CDR3: CASSPLTGNSPLHF
DNA: TGCGCCAGCAGCCCGTTGACAGGGAATTCACCCCTCCACTTT

J: TRBJ2-1
V: TRBV12-3/TRBV12-4
size: .
D: TRBD2
CDR3: CASRDGREYEQFF
DNA: TGTGCCAGCCGGGACGGGAGGGAATATGAGCAGTTCTTC